This T cell receptor (beta chain) was captured by sequencing in a study of CXCR3-negative and CXCR3-positive naive CD8 T cells. On the study more broadly: A total of some 130 million TRB reads was generated, with about 1.5 +/- 0.3 million per library. Whole-study findings and limits: The TRB CDR3s that CXCR3-positive naive cells carried were more hydrophobic than those of CXCR3-negative naive cells.

As for this clonotype: Its specificity is not known.

Through 5' RACE with UMI labels, the TRB cDNA libraries were prepared. From the 5' RACE reads, TCRdb lists one entry per CDR3 protein and no DNA. The table for this sample gives 46,000 or so distinct CDR3 sequences. The CDR3 has 14 residues. CDR1 and CDR2 (germline): SGHRS, YFSETQ. Sequencing used naive CXCR3- CD8+ T cells from blood. Regarding subset: CD45RO-CCR7+CD27+CD95- naive CD8+ T cells lacking CXCR3 (TNR3-). The clonotype comes from a human donor in good health. Some clones in this sample may be carry-over from other donors' samples. This chain links TRBV5-1 with TRBJ2-2. The CDR3: CASSLETNTGELFF.